A single sample gave rise to the 8 T cell receptor beta chains below, sequenced in a study of radiation and T cells in renal cell carcinoma. Some clones are missing from TCRdb's copy, which holds only in-frame ones; the method was immunoSEQ multiplex PCR. The top ten hold 3% of the sample, which has about 130,000 clones, approximately 82% seen once. The time point: baseline pretreatment blood. Treatment in this sample: 15 Gy SBRT to primary tumor, nephrectomy 4 weeks later. The sample here was blood, taken from a patient whose treatment included radiotherapy and nephrectomy. These receptors were obtained from an older woman with renal cell carcinoma.

The table lists this clone with a few counts. The genes are TRBV19 and TRBJ1-5; D might be TRBD1 (5 bases). The CDR3 is 12 residues long. Germline CDR1 and CDR2: LNHDA and SQIVND (reference sequence). V was clipped by 8 bases and J by 1 base, with 6 bases between them. CDR3 in DNA: TGTGCCAGTGCAGGGAGCAATCAGCCCCAGCATTTT. Translated: CASAGSNQPQHF.

This clone was counted once. Here the CDR3 DNA reads TGTGCCAGCAGCTGGGGGCCCGGGACAGCTAACTATGGCTACACCTTC. Protein sequence: CASSWGPGTANYGYTF. The chain has TRBV5-5 and TRBJ1-2; 7 nucleotides match TRBD1. Germline CDR1 reads SGHKS; CDR2 reads YYEKEE (reference sequence). This CDR3 region has 16 residues. The J segment lost 0 bases and the V segment lost 3 bases, leaving 8 bases of the junction unmatched.

The V and J genes are TRBV7-2 and TRBJ1-6; a possible D gene is TRBD1 (6 bases). Germline V CDR1 and CDR2: SGHTA, FQGNSA. This CDR3 has 13 amino acids. Trimming shortened V by 4 bases and J by 9 bases, and 10 bases separated the two germline ends. The CDR3 coding sequence is TGTGCCAGCAGCTACCCAGGGGCTTCACCCCTCCACTTT. It is translated as CASSYPGASPLHF.

This clone has a single count. J is TRBJ1-4 and V is TRBV5-1, with 10 bases identical to TRBD1. Germline V gives CDR1 SGHRS, CDR2 YFSETQ. V dropped 3 bases and J dropped 8; count of bases not matched to a gene: 7. The CDR3 totals 15 residues. The CDR3 is CASSSGQGGDEKLFF. As DNA, the CDR3 is TGCGCCAGCAGCTCCGGACAGGGGGGTGACGAAAAACTGTTTTTT.

The chain combines TRBV2 with TRBJ2-3, with D unresolved. V dropped 4 bases and J dropped 0 bases, with 11 bases sitting between them. CDR1 and CDR2 (germline): SNHLY, FYNNEI. The CDR3 covers 15 residues. CDR3 sequence: CASSGRVRSTDTQYF. The DNA for the CDR3 is TGTGCCAGCAGTGGGCGCGTCCGAAGCACAGATACGCAGTATTTT. The full variable domain, rest sourced from reference TRBV2 and TRBJ2-3, is EPEVTQTPSHQVTQMGQEVILRCVPISNHLYFYWYRQILGQKVEFLVSFYNNEISEKSEIFDDQFSVERPDGSNFTLKIRSTKLEDSAMYFCASSGRVRSTDTQYFGPGTRLTVL.

The chain carries TRBV5-6 and TRBJ1-3, with a tentative D call TRBD1 (6 bases). Germline V gene data show CDR1 as SGHDT and CDR2 as YYEEEE. The V end lost 0 bases, the J end lost 0 bases, and 13 bases lay between the germline ends. This CDR3 is built from 17 residues. The CDR3 here is CASSLVTGLGSGNTIYF. CDR3 coding DNA: TGTGCCAGCAGCTTGGTTACAGGGTTGGGCTCTGGAAACACCATATATTTT. The full variable domain, in which reference TRBV5-6 and TRBJ1-3 provide the parts outside the CDR3, is DAGVTQSPTHLIKTRGQQVTLRCSPKSGHDTVSWYQQALGQGPQFIFQYYEEEERQRGNFPDRFSGHQFPNYSSELNVNALLLGDSALYLCASSLVTGLGSGNTIYFGEGSWLTVV.

The CDR3 DNA sequence: TGTGCCAGCAGCCCAGGGCGCAGGGGAACTGAAGCTTTCTTT. Protein: CASSPGRRGTEAFF. This chain uses TRBV7-6 with TRBJ1-1; tentative D call: TRBD1 (6 bases). The CDR3 sequence is 14 residues long. Trimming removed 5 bases at V and 5 bases at J, with 15 bases between. CDR1 is SGHVS, CDR2 FNYEAQ, per germline.

This chain joins TRBV7-9 and TRBJ1-6; tentative D call: TRBD1 (6 bases). V was trimmed by 1 base and J by 7 bases, leaving 8 bases between them. The CDR3 runs 14 residues. Germline V CDR1 and CDR2: SEHNR, FQNEAQ (reference sequence). Here the CDR3 reads CASSLEQGNSPLHF. The CDR3 DNA follows: TGTGCCAGCAGCTTAGAACAGGGCAATTCACCCCTCCACTTT.